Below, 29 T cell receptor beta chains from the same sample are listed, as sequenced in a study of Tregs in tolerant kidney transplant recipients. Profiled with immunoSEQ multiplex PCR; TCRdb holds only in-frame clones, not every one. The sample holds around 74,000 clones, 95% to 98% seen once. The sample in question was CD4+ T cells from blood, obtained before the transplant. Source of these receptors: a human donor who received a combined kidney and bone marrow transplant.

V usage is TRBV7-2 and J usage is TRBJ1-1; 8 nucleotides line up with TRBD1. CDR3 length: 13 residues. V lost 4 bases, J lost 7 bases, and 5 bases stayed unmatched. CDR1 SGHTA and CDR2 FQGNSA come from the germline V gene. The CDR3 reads CASSSDRGREAFF. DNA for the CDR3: TGTGCCAGCAGCTCCGACAGGGGCCGTGAAGCTTTCTTT.

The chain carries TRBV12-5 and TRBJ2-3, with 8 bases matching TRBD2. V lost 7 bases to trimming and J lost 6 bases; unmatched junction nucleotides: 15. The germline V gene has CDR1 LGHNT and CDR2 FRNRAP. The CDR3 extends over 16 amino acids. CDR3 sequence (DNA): TGTGCTAGTGCCTCGGGGGGGCCCTTGTCCGGGGATACGCAGTATTTT. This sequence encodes CASASGGPLSGDTQYF.

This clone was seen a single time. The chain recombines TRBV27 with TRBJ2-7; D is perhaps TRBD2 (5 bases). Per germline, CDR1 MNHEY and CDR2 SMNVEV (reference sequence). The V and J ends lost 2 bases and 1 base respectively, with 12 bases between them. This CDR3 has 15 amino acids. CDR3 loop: CASSLASGVSYEQYF. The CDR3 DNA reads TGTGCCAGCAGTTTAGCCTCCGGGGTTTCCTACGAGCAGTACTTC.

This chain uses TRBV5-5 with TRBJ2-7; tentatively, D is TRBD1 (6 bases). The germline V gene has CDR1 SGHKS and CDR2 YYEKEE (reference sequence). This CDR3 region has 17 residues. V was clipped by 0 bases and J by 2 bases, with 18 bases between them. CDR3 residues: CASSLVQGSLNAYEQYF. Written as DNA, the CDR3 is TGTGCCAGCAGCTTGGTCCAGGGGAGTTTGAACGCCTACGAGCAGTACTTC.

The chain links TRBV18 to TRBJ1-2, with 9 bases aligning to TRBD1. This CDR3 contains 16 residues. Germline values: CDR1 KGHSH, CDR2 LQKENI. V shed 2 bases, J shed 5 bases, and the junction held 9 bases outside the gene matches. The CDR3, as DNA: TGTGCCAGCTCACCAGGTCGGACAGGGGAATCATATGGCTACACCTTC. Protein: CASSPGRTGESYGYTF.

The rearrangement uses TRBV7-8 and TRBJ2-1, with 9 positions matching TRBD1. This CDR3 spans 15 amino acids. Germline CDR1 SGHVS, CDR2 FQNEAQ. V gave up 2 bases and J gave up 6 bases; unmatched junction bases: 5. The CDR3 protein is CASSLMGQGSNEQFF. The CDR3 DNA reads TGTGCCAGCAGCTTAATGGGACAGGGTTCCAATGAGCAGTTCTTC.

The CDR3 sequence: CSVIKTSGGWDEQFF. The CDR3 bases are TGCAGCGTTATTAAAACTAGCGGGGGTTGGGATGAGCAGTTCTTC. V gene TRBV29-1 combines with J gene TRBJ2-1, with 11 bases lining up with TRBD2. The CDR3 covers 15 residues. J lost 8 bases, V lost 5 bases, and 11 bases had no gene match. CDR1 is SQVTM, CDR2 ANQGSEA, per germline.

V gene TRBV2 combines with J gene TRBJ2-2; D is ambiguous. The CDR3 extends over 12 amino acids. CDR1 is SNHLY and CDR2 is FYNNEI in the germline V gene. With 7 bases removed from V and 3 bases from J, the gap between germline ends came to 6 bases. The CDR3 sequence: CASNYDTGELFF. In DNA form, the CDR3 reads TGTGCCAGCAACTACGACACCGGGGAGCTGTTTTTT.

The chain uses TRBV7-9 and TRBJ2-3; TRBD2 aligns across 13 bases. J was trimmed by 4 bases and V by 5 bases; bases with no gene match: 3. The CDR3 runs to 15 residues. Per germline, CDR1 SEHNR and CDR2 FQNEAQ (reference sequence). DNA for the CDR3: TGTGCCAGCAGCCTGGGGACTAGCGGGGCAGATACGCAGTATTTT. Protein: CASSLGTSGADTQYF.

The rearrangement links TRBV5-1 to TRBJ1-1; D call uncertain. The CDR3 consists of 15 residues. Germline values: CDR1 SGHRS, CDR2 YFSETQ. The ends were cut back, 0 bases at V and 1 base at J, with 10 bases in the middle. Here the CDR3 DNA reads TGCGCCAGCAGCTTGGCTCAGTCGGGGAACACTGAAGCTTTCTTT. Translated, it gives CASSLAQSGNTEAFF.

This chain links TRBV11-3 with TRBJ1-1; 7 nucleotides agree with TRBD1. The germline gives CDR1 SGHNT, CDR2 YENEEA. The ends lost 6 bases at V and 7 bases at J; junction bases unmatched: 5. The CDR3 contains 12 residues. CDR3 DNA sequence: TGTGCCAGCAGTCGACAGGGAATTGAAGCTTTCTTT. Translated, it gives CASSRQGIEAFF.

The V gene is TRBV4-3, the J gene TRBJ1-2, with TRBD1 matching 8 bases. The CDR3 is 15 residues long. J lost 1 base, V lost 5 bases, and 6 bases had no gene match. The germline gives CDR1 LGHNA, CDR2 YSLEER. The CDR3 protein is CASSKGGQVNYGYTF. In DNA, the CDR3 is TGCGCCAGCAGCAAAGGGGGACAGGTTAACTATGGCTACACCTTC.

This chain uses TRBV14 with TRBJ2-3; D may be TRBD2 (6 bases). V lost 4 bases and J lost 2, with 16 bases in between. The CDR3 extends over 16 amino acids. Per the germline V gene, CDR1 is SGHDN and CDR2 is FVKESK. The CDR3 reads CASSRPGLAPTDTQYF. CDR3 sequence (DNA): TGTGCCAGCAGCCGACCGGGACTGGCACCCACAGATACGCAGTATTTT.

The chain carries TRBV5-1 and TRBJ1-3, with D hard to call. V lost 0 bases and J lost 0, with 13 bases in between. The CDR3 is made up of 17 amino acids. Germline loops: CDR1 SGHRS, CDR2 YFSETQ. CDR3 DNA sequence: TGCGCCAGCAGCTTGGACCGTTCAGTTTCCTCTGGAAACACCATATATTTT. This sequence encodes CASSLDRSVSSGNTIYF.

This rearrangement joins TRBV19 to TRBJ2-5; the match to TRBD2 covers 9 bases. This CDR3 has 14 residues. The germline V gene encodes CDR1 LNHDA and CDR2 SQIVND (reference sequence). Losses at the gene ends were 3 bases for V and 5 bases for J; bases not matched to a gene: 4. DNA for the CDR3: TGTGCCAGTAGTATGACCGCGGGGGGGGAGACCCAGTACTTC. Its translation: CASSMTAGGETQYF.

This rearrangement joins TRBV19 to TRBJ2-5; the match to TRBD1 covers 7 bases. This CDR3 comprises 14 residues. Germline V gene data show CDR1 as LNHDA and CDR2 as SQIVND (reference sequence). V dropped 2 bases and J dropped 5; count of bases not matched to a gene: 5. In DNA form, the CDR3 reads TGTGCCAGTAGTATACGGGACAGTGCCGAGACCCAGTACTTC. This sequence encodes CASSIRDSAETQYF.

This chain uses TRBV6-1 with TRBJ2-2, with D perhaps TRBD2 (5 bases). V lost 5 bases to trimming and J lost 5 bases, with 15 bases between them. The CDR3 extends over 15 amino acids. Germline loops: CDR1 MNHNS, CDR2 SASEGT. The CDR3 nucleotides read TGTGCCAGCAGTAGGGTAACTCCGGGGACCGGGGAGCTGTTTTTT. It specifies CASSRVTPGTGELFF.

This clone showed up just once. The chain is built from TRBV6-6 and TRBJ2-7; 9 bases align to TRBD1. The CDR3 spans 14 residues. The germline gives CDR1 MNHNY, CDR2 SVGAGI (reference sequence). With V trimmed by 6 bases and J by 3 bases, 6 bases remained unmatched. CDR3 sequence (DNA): TGTGCCAGCAGGCCCGGGACAGGGTTCTACGAGCAGTACTTC. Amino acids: CASRPGTGFYEQYF.

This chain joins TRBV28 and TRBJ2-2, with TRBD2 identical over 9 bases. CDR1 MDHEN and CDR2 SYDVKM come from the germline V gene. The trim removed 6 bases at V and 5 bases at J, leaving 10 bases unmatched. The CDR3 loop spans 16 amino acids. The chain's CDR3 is CASSPAGGPRTGELFF. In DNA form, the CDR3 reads TGTGCCAGCAGCCCTGCGGGGGGGCCGAGGACCGGGGAGCTGTTTTTT. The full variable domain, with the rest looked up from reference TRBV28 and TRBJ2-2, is DVKVTQSSRYLVKRTGEKVFLECVQDMDHENMFWYRQDPGLGLRLIYFSYDVKMKEKGDIPEGYSVSREKKERFSLILESASTNQTSMYLCASSPAGGPRTGELFFGEGSRLTVL.

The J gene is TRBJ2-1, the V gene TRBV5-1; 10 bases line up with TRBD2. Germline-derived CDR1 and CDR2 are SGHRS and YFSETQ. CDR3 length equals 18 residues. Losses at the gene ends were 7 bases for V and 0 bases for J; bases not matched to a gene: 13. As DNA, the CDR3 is TGCGCCAGCGTTTCCAGTAGCGGGAGGTCTAGCTCCTACAATGAGCAGTTCTTC. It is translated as CASVSSSGRSSSYNEQFF.

The CDR3 here is CASSPWRGTGPSYEQYF. CDR3 coding DNA: TGTGCCAGCTCACCATGGCGGGGGACGGGGCCCTCCTACGAGCAGTACTTC. The rearrangement joins TRBV18 to TRBJ2-7; TRBD2 matches at 7 bases. Germline CDR1 reads KGHSH; CDR2 reads LQKENI. V lost 2 bases, J lost 0 bases, and 10 bases stayed unmatched. This CDR3 comprises 17 residues.

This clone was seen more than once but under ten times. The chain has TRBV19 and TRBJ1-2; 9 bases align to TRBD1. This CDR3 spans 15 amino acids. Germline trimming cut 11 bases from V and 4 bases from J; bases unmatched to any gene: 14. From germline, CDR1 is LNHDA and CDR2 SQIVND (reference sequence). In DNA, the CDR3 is TGTGCCTCTCACGCCTCCGGGACAGGGTTCTATGGCTACACCTTC. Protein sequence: CASHASGTGFYGYTF.

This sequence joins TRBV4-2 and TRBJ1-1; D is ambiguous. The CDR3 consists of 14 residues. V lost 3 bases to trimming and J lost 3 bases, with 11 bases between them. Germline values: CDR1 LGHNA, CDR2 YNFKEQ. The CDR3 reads CASSQTNGDTEAFF. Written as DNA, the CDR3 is TGTGCCAGCAGCCAGACAAACGGGGACACTGAAGCTTTCTTT.

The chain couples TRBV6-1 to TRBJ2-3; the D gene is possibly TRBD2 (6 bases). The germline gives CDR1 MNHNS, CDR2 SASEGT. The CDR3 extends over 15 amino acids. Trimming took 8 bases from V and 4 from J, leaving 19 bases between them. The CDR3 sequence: CASAGLTRSPDTQYF. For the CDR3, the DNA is TGTGCCAGCGCCGGACTGACTAGGTCCCCAGATACGCAGTATTTT.

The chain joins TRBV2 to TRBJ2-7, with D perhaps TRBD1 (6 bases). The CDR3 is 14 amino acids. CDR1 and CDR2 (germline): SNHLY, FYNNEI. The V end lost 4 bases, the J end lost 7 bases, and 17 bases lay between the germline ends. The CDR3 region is CASSVARGEGEQYF. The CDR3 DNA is TGTGCCAGCAGTGTAGCCAGGGGAGAGGGGGAGCAGTACTTC.

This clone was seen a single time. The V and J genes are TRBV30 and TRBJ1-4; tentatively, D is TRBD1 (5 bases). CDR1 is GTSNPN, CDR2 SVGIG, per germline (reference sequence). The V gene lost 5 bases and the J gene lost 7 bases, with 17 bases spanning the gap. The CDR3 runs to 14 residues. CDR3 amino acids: CAWCLDTPGEKLFF. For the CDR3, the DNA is TGTGCCTGGTGCCTGGACACCCCAGGTGAAAAACTGTTTTTT. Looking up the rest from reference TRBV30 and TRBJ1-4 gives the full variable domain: SQTIHQWPATLVQPVGSPLSLECTVEGTSNPNLYWYRQAAGRGLQLLFYSVGIGQISSEVPQNLSASRPQDRQFILSSKKLLLSDSGFYLCAWCLDTPGEKLFFGSGTQLSVL.

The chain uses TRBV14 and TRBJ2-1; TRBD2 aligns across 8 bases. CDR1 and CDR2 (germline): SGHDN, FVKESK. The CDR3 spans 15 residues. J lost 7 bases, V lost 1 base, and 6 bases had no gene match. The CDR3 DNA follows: TGTGCCAGCAGCCAAGTATTTACGGGAGGGAATGAGCAGTTCTTC. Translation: CASSQVFTGGNEQFF.

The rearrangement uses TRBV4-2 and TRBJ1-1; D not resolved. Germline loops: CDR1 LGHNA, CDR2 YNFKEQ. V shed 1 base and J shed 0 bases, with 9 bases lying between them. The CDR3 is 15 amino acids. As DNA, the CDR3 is TGTGCCAGCAGCCAAGTAGAACTCCTGAACACTGAAGCTTTCTTT. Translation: CASSQVELLNTEAFF.

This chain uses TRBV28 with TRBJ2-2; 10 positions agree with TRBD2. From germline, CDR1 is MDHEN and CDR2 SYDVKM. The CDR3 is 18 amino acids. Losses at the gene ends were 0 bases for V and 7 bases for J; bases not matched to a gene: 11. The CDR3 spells CASSLWGSSGGSDGELFF. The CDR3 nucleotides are TGTGCCAGCAGTTTATGGGGATCTAGCGGGGGATCGGACGGGGAGCTGTTTTTT.